This passage covers 23 T cell receptor beta chains from one sample sequenced in a study of blood T cell repertoires in COVID-19. Sequencing was performed with immunoSEQ multiplex PCR; in TCRdb, only in-frame clones are kept and a portion is missing. The data show fewer than 95,000 clones, around 90% seen once. The sample was peripheral blood. Source of these receptors: a woman of 80 years or more with acute or convalescent COVID-19.

The chain couples TRBV5-1 to TRBJ1-2, with a possible D match to TRBD1 (5 bases). Germline assignment: CDR1 SGHRS and CDR2 YFSETQ. The length of the CDR3 is 15 residues. Trimming pared 3 bases from V and 0 bases from J, leaving 12 bases between. The CDR3 here is CASSSTGLANYGYTF. The CDR3 nucleotides are TGCGCCAGCAGCTCTACAGGTCTAGCTAACTATGGCTACACCTTC.

The CDR3 spells CAIRGTSGLNEQFF. In DNA, the CDR3 is TGTGCCATCAGGGGGACTAGCGGTCTCAATGAGCAGTTCTTC. The chain carries TRBV10-3 and TRBJ2-1; 11 bases fit TRBD2. Germline values: CDR1 ENHRY, CDR2 SYGVKD. Unmatched junction bases numbered 4, after V lost 6 bases and J lost 6 bases. The CDR3 totals 14 residues.

The chain is built from TRBV4-3 and TRBJ2-3; D ambiguous. Trimming pared 4 bases from V and 6 bases from J, leaving 11 bases between. Germline assignment: CDR1 LGHNA and CDR2 YSLEER. The CDR3 consists of 13 residues. The CDR3 is CASSPRASDTQYF. DNA of the CDR3: TGCGCCAGCAGCCCACGTGCGAGCGATACGCAGTATTTT.

This clone was counted once. The chain recombines TRBV28 with TRBJ1-5, with TRBD1 identical over 7 bases. Trimming took 4 bases from V and 3 from J; bases not matched to a gene: 3. CDR1 MDHEN and CDR2 SYDVKM come from the germline V gene. The CDR3 has 14 amino acids. The CDR3 region is CASSWGQLNQPQHF. CDR3 DNA: TGTGCCAGCAGTTGGGGACAGCTCAATCAGCCCCAGCATTTT.

The chain is built from TRBV18 and TRBJ1-1; 10 bases line up with TRBD1. The junction had 2 bases not matched to a gene; V was cut back by 0 bases and J by 1 base. CDR1 and CDR2 (germline): KGHSH, LQKENI. The CDR3 runs to 16 residues. In DNA form, the CDR3 reads TGTGCCAGCTCACCACCGGGACAGGGGTGGAACACTGAAGCTTTCTTT. The encoded protein is CASSPPGQGWNTEAFF.

The chain is built from TRBV5-4 and TRBJ1-2, with TRBD1 as a possible D gene (6 bases). CDR1 is SGHNT and CDR2 is YYREEE in the germline V gene (reference sequence). The CDR3 totals 16 residues. The V end lost 0 bases, the J end lost 0 bases, and 12 bases lay between the germline ends. This chain's CDR3 is CASSLAPTGANYGYTF. CDR3 DNA: TGTGCCAGCAGCTTGGCGCCGACAGGAGCTAACTATGGCTACACCTTC.

V and J are TRBV20-1 and TRBJ1-2, with D hard to call. This CDR3 is 12 amino acids long. The ends were cut back, 3 bases at V and 2 bases at J, with 7 bases in the middle. Germline-derived CDR1 and CDR2 are DFQATT and SNEGSKA (reference sequence). The CDR3 DNA is TGCAGTGCTAGTAGGGAGAACTATGGCTACACCTTC. Its translation is CSASRENYGYTF.

The V call is TRBV7-9, the J call TRBJ2-6; 8 bases line up with TRBD1. The CDR3 consists of 15 residues. Per germline, CDR1 SEHNR and CDR2 FQNEAQ (reference sequence). V shed 5 bases and J 4 bases; nucleotides not matched to a gene: 4. For the CDR3, the DNA is TGTGCCAGCAGCCTCCAGGGGGCCGGGGCCAACGTCCTGACTTTC. Translation gives CASSLQGAGANVLTF.

The V call is TRBV19, the J call TRBJ2-5; 9 bases align to TRBD2. The CDR3 has 15 amino acids. Germline V CDR1 and CDR2: LNHDA, SQIVND (reference sequence). With 5 bases clipped from V and 4 bases from J, the junction kept 8 bases outside the gene matches. The DNA of the CDR3 is TGTGCCAGTAGTGCTTCGGGACTAGCATCAGAGACCCAGTACTTC. The encoded protein is CASSASGLASETQYF.

The chain combines TRBV28 with TRBJ1-2; TRBD1 aligns across 7 bases. The CDR3 is 12 residues long. The V segment lost 6 bases and the J segment 8 bases; nucleotides outside the gene matches: 6. Germline CDR1 and CDR2: MDHEN and SYDVKM. The CDR3, as DNA: TGTGCCAGCAGAGGGGGCGCGGGGGGCTACACCTTC. This encodes CASRGGAGGYTF.

This chain joins TRBV2 and TRBJ1-6; no clear D. This CDR3 has 12 residues. In germline, CDR1 is SNHLY, CDR2 FYNNEI. Trimming left V 5 bases short and J 4 bases short, with 3 bases between. The CDR3 loop is CASSRYNSPLHF. The CDR3 bases are TGTGCCAGCAGTCGTTATAATTCACCCCTCCACTTT. Full variable domain (rest looked up from reference TRBV2 and TRBJ1-6): EPEVTQTPSHQVTQMGQEVILRCVPISNHLYFYWYRQILGQKVEFLVSFYNNEISEKSEIFDDQFSVERPDGSNFTLKIRSTKLEDSAMYFCASSRYNSPLHFGNGTRLTVT.

This clone showed up just once. V usage is TRBV28 and J usage is TRBJ2-5; TRBD1 agrees at 9 bases. From germline, CDR1 is MDHEN and CDR2 SYDVKM. Trimming at V came to 5 bases and at J to 2 bases, leaving 6 bases not matched to a gene. The length of the CDR3 is 15 residues. The CDR3, as DNA: TGTGCCAGCAGTATCGCGGACAGGGGACAAGAGACCCAGTACTTC. Protein sequence: CASSIADRGQETQYF.

V is TRBV29-1 and J is TRBJ2-5; the match to TRBD2 covers 7 bases. The CDR3 runs to 12 residues. V was clipped by 4 bases and J by 5 bases; unmatched bases: 4. In germline, CDR1 is SQVTM, CDR2 ANQGSEA. CDR3 in amino acids: CSVGTRGETQYF. The CDR3 region has the DNA TGCAGCGTTGGGACTAGAGGGGAGACCCAGTACTTC.

V gene TRBV2 combines with J gene TRBJ1-6, with no clear D. Germline CDR1 SNHLY, CDR2 FYNNEI. V shed 11 bases and J shed 7 bases, with 18 bases lying between them. The CDR3 extends over 14 amino acids. The CDR3: CARRERVGNSPLHF. CDR3 DNA sequence: TGTGCCCGAAGAGAGAGAGTCGGGAATTCACCCCTCCACTTT. The variable domain in full, completed from reference TRBV2 and TRBJ1-6, reads EPEVTQTPSHQVTQMGQEVILRCVPISNHLYFYWYRQILGQKVEFLVSFYNNEISEKSEIFDDQFSVERPDGSNFTLKIRSTKLEDSAMYFCARRERVGNSPLHFGNGTRLTVT.

This chain joins TRBV3-1 (or the pseudogene TRBV3-2) and TRBJ1-3; D unresolved. Trimming stripped 0 bases from V and 0 bases from J, with 6 bases between. The CDR3 contains 15 residues. Germline lookup yields CDR1 LGHDT and CDR2 YNNKEL (reference sequence). The CDR3 spells CASSQDGVSGNTIYF. For the CDR3, the DNA is TGTGCCAGCAGCCAAGATGGAGTCTCTGGAAACACCATATATTTT.

This clone was seen more than once but under ten times. The chain has TRBV5-4 and TRBJ1-2; no clear D. This CDR3 contains 15 residues. Germline-derived CDR1 and CDR2 are SGHNT and YYREEE (reference sequence). Trimming took 6 bases from V and 4 from J, leaving 19 bases between them. The DNA for the CDR3 is TGTGCCAGCACCTCTTCTTGGGAGACGGGCTATGGCTACACCTTC. This sequence encodes CASTSSWETGYGYTF.

V is TRBV19 and J is TRBJ2-6, with 7 bases aligning to TRBD1. V trimming: 7 bases; J trimming: 0 bases; junction bases outside the gene matches: 6. This CDR3 has 16 amino acids. From germline, CDR1 is LNHDA and CDR2 SQIVND (reference sequence). The CDR3 reads CASTEGAGSGANVLTF. CDR3 bases: TGTGCCAGTACCGAGGGGGCGGGCTCTGGGGCCAACGTCCTGACTTTC.

The chain couples TRBV7-9 to TRBJ2-7; 7 bases align to TRBD2. V lost 5 bases to trimming and J lost 2 bases; unmatched junction nucleotides: 9. This CDR3 is 15 amino acids long. In germline, CDR1 is SEHNR, CDR2 FQNEAQ (reference sequence). This CDR3 is CASSAPKGGAYEQYF. The CDR3 bases are TGTGCCAGCAGCGCACCCAAGGGAGGGGCCTACGAGCAGTACTTC.

J is TRBJ1-6 and V is TRBV12-3 or TRBV12-4; 12 bases fit TRBD1. CDR3 length: 13 amino acids. V shed 10 bases and J 8 bases; nucleotides not matched to a gene: 3. DNA of the CDR3: TGTGCCACCCGGGACAGGGGGCATTCACCCCTCCACTTT. This sequence encodes CATRDRGHSPLHF.

The chain uses TRBV5-4 and TRBJ2-3, with 8 positions matching TRBD2. Trimming took 1 base from V and 4 from J; bases not matched to a gene: 5. The CDR3 is 15 amino acids. Germline CDR1 and CDR2: SGHNT and YYREEE (reference sequence). This chain's CDR3 is CASSLRGGLADTQYF. The CDR3 DNA is TGTGCCAGCAGCTTGCGGGGGGGCCTGGCAGATACGCAGTATTTT. Combining the CDR3 with reference TRBV5-4 and TRBJ2-3 gives the whole variable domain ETGVTQSPTHLIKTRGQQVTLRCSSQSGHNTVSWYQQALGQGPQFIFQYYREEENGRGNFPPRFSGLQFPNYSSELNVNALELDDSALYLCASSLRGGLADTQYFGPGTRLTVL.

This clone showed up just once. The rearrangement uses TRBV20-1 and TRBJ2-3, with 8 bases that match TRBD2. V was clipped by 3 bases and J by 2 bases; unmatched bases: 10. This CDR3 has 16 amino acids. Germline CDR1 DFQATT, CDR2 SNEGSKA (reference sequence). The CDR3 DNA reads TGCAGTGCTAGTGCAGTTCAGCGGGGGTACACAGATACGCAGTATTTT. Translation gives CSASAVQRGYTDTQYF.

The rearrangement uses TRBV3-1 (or the pseudogene TRBV3-2) and TRBJ1-1; weak D call: TRBD1 (5 bases). V shed 1 base and J shed 5 bases, with 11 bases lying between them. The CDR3 totals 14 residues. Germline values: CDR1 LGHDT, CDR2 YNNKEL (reference sequence). The CDR3 protein is CASSQGQGWTEAFF. CDR3 nucleotide sequence: TGTGCCAGCAGCCAAGGCCAGGGATGGACTGAAGCTTTCTTT.

The V gene is TRBV5-4, the J gene TRBJ1-6; a possible D gene is TRBD1 (5 bases). V lost 2 bases and J 9 bases, leaving 15 bases between the germline ends. This CDR3 comprises 15 residues. Germline CDR1 SGHNT, CDR2 YYREEE (reference sequence). DNA of the CDR3: TGTGCCAGCAGCTTAGGTCAGGGTTCGGTTTCACCCCTCCACTTT. Translation: CASSLGQGSVSPLHF.